Listed below are T cell receptor beta chains from one sample, sequenced in a study of blood T cell repertoires in COVID-19. Produced via immunoSEQ multiplex PCR; TCRdb's table is partial and in-frame only. The profile shows 200,000 or so clones, approximately 90% of them singletons. Material for sequencing was peripheral blood. These receptors were obtained from a man between 65 and 85 years old with active or convalescent COVID-19. The CDR3 runs from the conserved cysteine through the conserved F or W. A D gene is named only where the DNA matches it firmly. Size is omitted from some rows. Given values are once, few, many or a class for expanded clones.

d_gene: -; abundance: -; v_gene: TRBV28; j_gene: TRBJ1-3; CDR3nt: TGTGCCAGCAGTTTTGGGAGTGGGCGTAACACCATATATTTT; CDR3aa: CASSFGSGRNTIYF
d_gene: TRBD1; abundance: -; v_gene: TRBV5-8; j_gene: TRBJ2-2; CDR3nt: TGTGCCAGCAGCTTGGGACAGGGGTTCGCCGGGGAGCTGTTTTTT; CDR3aa: CASSLGQGFAGELFF
d_gene: TRBD1; abundance: -; v_gene: TRBV6-2/TRBV6-3; j_gene: TRBJ1-4; CDR3nt: TGTGCCAGCAGTAACGGACAGGCAACTAATGAAAAACTGTTTTTT; CDR3aa: CASSNGQATNEKLFF
d_gene: -; abundance: -; v_gene: TRBV6-5; j_gene: TRBJ1-4; CDR3nt: TGTGCCAGCAGAGATTATATGGCCTCTAATGAAAAACTGTTTTTT; CDR3aa: CASRDYMASNEKLFF
d_gene: TRBD1; abundance: -; v_gene: TRBV30; j_gene: TRBJ1-5; CDR3nt: TGTGCCTGGAGTTCAAGGGGGCAGCAGCCCCAGCATTTT; CDR3aa: CAWSSRGQQPQHF
d_gene: TRBD1; abundance: -; v_gene: TRBV10-2; j_gene: TRBJ1-5; CDR3nt: TGCGCCAGGATAACACGAGGGGGCTTGGAGTTGAATCAGCCCCAGCATTTT; CDR3aa: CARITRGGLELNQPQHF
d_gene: TRBD2; abundance: few; v_gene: TRBV5-4; j_gene: TRBJ2-1; CDR3nt: TGTGCCAGCAGCCCCGGCGGGGGCAATGAGCAGTTCTTC; CDR3aa: CASSPGGGNEQFF
d_gene: TRBD2; abundance: -; v_gene: TRBV9; j_gene: TRBJ2-1; CDR3nt: TGTGCCAGCAGCGTAGAGGGGACTAGCGGGCTTAATGAGCAGTTCTTC; CDR3aa: CASSVEGTSGLNEQFF
d_gene: TRBD1; abundance: -; v_gene: TRBV10-1; j_gene: TRBJ2-7; CDR3nt: TGCGCCAGCAGTCGGGACAGTCTCCACGAGCAGTACTTC; CDR3aa: CASSRDSLHEQYF
d_gene: TRBD1; abundance: -; v_gene: TRBV9; j_gene: TRBJ1-6; CDR3nt: TGTGCCAGCAGCGGGGACAGGGATAATTCACCCCTCCACTTT; CDR3aa: CASSGDRDNSPLHF
d_gene: -; abundance: -; v_gene: TRBV21-1; j_gene: TRBJ2-7; CDR3nt: TGTGCCAGCAGCAAATGGTTGGTAAAACGGGACAAAGCCGAGCAGTACTTC; CDR3aa: CASSKWLVKRDKAEQYF
d_gene: -; abundance: -; v_gene: TRBV6-2/TRBV6-3; j_gene: TRBJ2-5; CDR3nt: TGTGCCAGCAGCCCCCCACTAGCATACCAAGAGACCCAGTACTTC; CDR3aa: CASSPPLAYQETQYF
d_gene: -; abundance: -; v_gene: TRBV29-1; j_gene: TRBJ2-2; CDR3nt: TGCAGCGTGGGAGGACAGGCGAACACCGGGGAGCTGTTTTTT; CDR3aa: CSVGGQANTGELFF